Shown below are 15 T cell receptor beta chains from a single sample sequenced in a study of blood T cell repertoires in COVID-19 (dated by TCRdb to the early 2020s). Library generation was performed with the immunoSEQ multiplex PCR assay. TCRdb obtained this table from immuneACCESS and retained in-frame rearrangements with V and J assigned. These tables miss some clones; where compared with another copy, unresolved V genes account for less than half of the shortfall, and the remainder is unexplained. The sample profile shows tens of thousands of clones; around 88% of them were found once. The ten largest clones represent about 5.3% of the sample. Input material: peripheral blood. These receptors all come from an elderly woman with active or convalescent COVID-19.

The gene calls are TRBV18 and TRBJ1-1; unclear D gene. Per germline, CDR1 KGHSH and CDR2 LQKENI. Trimming took 2 bases from V and 3 from J, leaving 16 bases between them. There are 16 residues in the CDR3. The CDR3 loop is CASSPRLLTTDTEAFF. The CDR3 nucleotides are TGTGCCAGCTCACCAAGGCTCCTCACTACGGACACTGAAGCTTTCTTT.

V is TRBV6-5 and J is TRBJ1-4, with 9 nucleotides matching TRBD1. The V and J ends lost 1 base and 5 bases, in that order; junction bases with no gene match: 2. This CDR3 contains 15 residues. The V gene's germline CDR1 is MNHEY and CDR2 SVGAGI. The CDR3, as DNA: TGTGCCAGCAGTTACTACAGGGGGCCGAATGAAAAACTGTTTTTT. Translation gives CASSYYRGPNEKLFF.

The sample holds one count of this clone. This chain uses TRBV5-1 with TRBJ2-7, with 8 bases aligning to TRBD1. The CDR3 is 15 residues long. The germline V gene has CDR1 SGHRS and CDR2 YFSETQ. Losses at the gene ends were 2 bases for V and 1 base for J; bases not matched to a gene: 5. The CDR3 DNA is TGCGCCAGCAGCTTAACCGGGACAGGATCCTACGAGCAGTACTTC. Translation gives CASSLTGTGSYEQYF.

V and J are TRBV3-1 (or the pseudogene TRBV3-2) and TRBJ1-2, with D tentatively TRBD1 (5 bases). The CDR3 covers 14 residues. CDR1 and CDR2 from the germline V gene are LGHDT and YNNKEL (reference sequence). Between the trimmed V and J ends, which lost 4 bases and 9 bases, there was a span of 18 bases. Written as DNA, the CDR3 is TGTGCCAGCAGCCTAAGGCAGGGTGTGGATAGCTACACCTTC. Translation gives CASSLRQGVDSYTF.

This clone has only one observation. The chain links TRBV2 to TRBJ2-3, with 7 bases identical to TRBD2. The CDR3 has 14 residues. V shed 1 base and J 7 bases; nucleotides not matched to a gene: 5. CDR1 SNHLY and CDR2 FYNNEI come from the germline V gene. The CDR3 here is CASSEGSSGYTQYF. The CDR3 DNA is TGTGCCAGCAGTGAAGGGTCTAGCGGCTATACGCAGTATTTT.

This chain connects TRBV7-5 to TRBJ1-6; the table's TRBD1 call for D was not verified on the DNA. TRBV7-5 is listed as a pseudogene. The CDR3 is 15 amino acids. The CDR3 loop reads CARSLDRAGNSPLHF. The CDR3 nucleotides read TGTGCCAGAAGCTTGGACAGGGCAGGTAATTCACCCCTCCACTTT.

The rearrangement links TRBV7-2 to TRBJ2-2; 7 nucleotides agree with TRBD1. V was clipped by 3 bases and J by 5 bases; unmatched bases: 6. The CDR3 runs to 15 residues. From germline, CDR1 is SGHTA and CDR2 FQGNSA. The CDR3 DNA sequence: TGTGCCAGCAGCTTGAGACAGGGCTGGACCGGGGAGCTGTTTTTT. It encodes CASSLRQGWTGELFF. Using reference TRBV7-2 and TRBJ2-2 for the parts outside the CDR3, the full variable domain is GAGVSQSPSNKVTEKGKDVELRCDPISGHTALYWYRQSLGQGLEFLIYFQGNSAPDKSGLPSDRFSAERTGGSVSTLTIQRTQQEDSAVYLCASSLRQGWTGELFFGEGSRLTVL.

This chain uses TRBV14 with TRBJ2-7; the D gene is possibly TRBD1 (6 bases). Germline loops: CDR1 SGHDN, CDR2 FVKESK. The CDR3 sequence is 15 residues long. Trimming pared 4 bases from V and 4 bases from J, leaving 17 bases between. CDR3 in amino acids: CASSRGRQGSYEQYF. The CDR3 coding sequence is TGTGCCAGCAGCCGAGGCAGGCAGGGGTCGTACGAGCAGTACTTC. The entire variable domain, with the rest obtained from reference TRBV14 and TRBJ2-7, is as follows: EAGVTQFPSHSVIEKGQTVTLRCDPISGHDNLYWYRRVMGKEIKFLLHFVKESKQDESGMPNNRFLAERTGGTYSTLKVQPAELEDSGVYFCASSRGRQGSYEQYFGPGTRLTVT.

The chain combines TRBV4-3 with TRBJ1-5; D is possibly TRBD1 (6 bases). The CDR3 is made up of 16 amino acids. The germline V gene has CDR1 LGHNA and CDR2 YSLEER. V was clipped by 0 bases and J by 2 bases, with 11 bases between them. In DNA, the CDR3 is TGCGCCAGCAGCCAAGATCTAGCAGGGGGCAATCAGCCCCAGCATTTT. It translates to CASSQDLAGGNQPQHF.

The chain has TRBV5-5 and TRBJ2-1; TRBD1 aligns across 9 bases. This CDR3 has 13 amino acids. Germline V gene data show CDR1 as SGHKS and CDR2 as YYEKEE (reference sequence). V gave up 0 bases and J gave up 14 bases; unmatched junction bases: 6. As DNA, the CDR3 is TGTGCCAGCAGCTTGGCGGACAGGGGCTTGAAGTTCTTC. It specifies CASSLADRGLKFF.

This clone was observed a few times. The gene calls are TRBV7-9 and TRBJ1-6; maybe TRBD1 (5 bases). This CDR3 contains 14 residues. The V end was cut by 1 base, the J end by 8 bases, with 9 bases between. Germline V gene sequence: CDR1 SEHNR, CDR2 FQNEAQ (reference sequence). The CDR3 protein is CASSLEAGYSPLHF. DNA of the CDR3: TGTGCCAGCAGCTTAGAGGCAGGGTATTCACCCCTCCACTTT.

This chain uses TRBV2 with TRBJ1-5; D possibly corresponds to TRBD1 (5 bases). The CDR3 consists of 14 residues. Trimming shortened V by 2 bases and J by 6 bases, and 11 bases separated the two germline ends. Germline lookup yields CDR1 SNHLY and CDR2 FYNNEI. CDR3 loop: CASSEWRGTQPQHF. In nucleotides, the CDR3 is TGTGCCAGCAGTGAATGGAGGGGAACTCAGCCCCAGCATTTT.

The gene calls are TRBV3-1 (or the pseudogene TRBV3-2) and TRBJ1-6; 11 nucleotides align to TRBD1. CDR1 and CDR2 (germline): LGHDT, YNNKEL (reference sequence). V shed 1 base and J 9 bases; nucleotides not matched to a gene: 5. CDR3 size: 16 residues. The CDR3: CASSQGLGTGGSPLHF. DNA for the CDR3: TGTGCCAGCAGCCAAGGATTGGGGACAGGGGGTTCACCCCTCCACTTT.

This clone was recorded only once. V is TRBV9 and J is TRBJ1-2; TRBD1 is a possible D gene (5 bases). V gave up 4 bases and J gave up 3 bases, with 16 bases separating them. This CDR3 region has 15 residues. Germline V CDR1 and CDR2: SGDLS, YYNGEE. The CDR3 sequence is CASSPEGRDYYGYTF. Here the CDR3 DNA reads TGTGCCAGCAGCCCCGAGGGCAGGGACTACTATGGCTACACCTTC.

The rearrangement joins TRBV9 to TRBJ1-6; no clear D. This CDR3 region has 14 residues. Germline-derived CDR1 and CDR2 are SGDLS and YYNGEE. The V end lost 0 bases, the J end lost 6 bases, and 7 bases lay between the germline ends. CDR3 DNA sequence: TGTGCCAGCAGCGTAGCACAGATTAATTCACCCCTCCACTTT. It encodes CASSVAQINSPLHF. The full variable domain, in which reference TRBV9 and TRBJ1-6 provide the parts outside the CDR3, is DSGVTQTPKHLITATGQRVTLRCSPRSGDLSVYWYQQSLDQGLQFLIQYYNGEERAKGNILERFSAQQFPDLHSELNLSSLELGDSALYFCASSVAQINSPLHFGNGTRLTVT.